A single sample is the source of the 14 T cell receptor beta chains below, sequenced in a study of post-analysis software for immune sequencing data. Study results and caveats: Comparison of patients with controls showed a handful of TRBV segments more frequent in patients, TRBV5-6, TRBV5-1 and TRBV20-1 among them.

cDNA libraries for TCR beta contained unique molecular identifiers. TCRdb passed the PCR reads through MiXCR, listing each CDR3 protein once. This sample carries some 890,000 distinct CDR3 sequences, roughly half of them seen once, and the ten largest clones take over 4%. These receptors have no identified antigens. Sequencing was carried out using blood. The receptors were gathered from a girl between 10 and 17 years old with multiple sclerosis.

The chain has TRBV2 and TRBJ2-1; 9 bases are shared with TRBD1. The CDR3 sequence is 18 residues long. The V gene's germline CDR1 is SNHLY and CDR2 FYNNEI. J lost 10 bases, V lost 4 bases, and 20 bases had no gene match. The CDR3, as DNA: TGTGCCAGCAGTGCACAGGGGGCCGTCGAGCTGACGTCCAGCGAGCAGTTCTTC. It specifies CASSAQGAVELTSSEQFF.

This clonotype has more than one count but fewer than ten. Its ends do not fully match the called genes, so a read error is possible. The rearrangement joins TRBV5-1 to TRBJ1-2; tentative D call: TRBD1 (5 bases). The CDR3 spans 14 residues. In germline, CDR1 is SGHRS, CDR2 YFSETQ. CDR3 sequence reads: CASSLGPANYGYTF. CDR3 nucleotides: TGTGCCAGCAGCTTGGGGCCAGCTAACTATGGCTACACCTTC.

V is TRBV5-5 and J is TRBJ2-3; TRBD2 agrees at 14 bases. The length of the CDR3 is 16 residues. In germline, CDR1 is SGHKS, CDR2 YYEKEE (reference sequence). V lost 3 bases to trimming and J lost 2 bases; unmatched junction nucleotides: 2. The CDR3 DNA sequence: TGTGCCAGCAGCTCGACTAGCGGGAGGGCCACAGATACGCAGTATTTT. Its translation: CASSSTSGRATDTQYF.

The gene calls are TRBV7-9 and TRBJ2-1; D might be TRBD2 (6 bases). The CDR3 is 14 amino acids. Deletions cut 5 bases from V and 1 base from J, with 9 bases between. Looked up from germline, CDR1 is SEHNR and CDR2 is FQNEAQ (reference sequence). The CDR3 nucleotides read TGTGCCAGCAGCGCGGGACTTTCCTACAATGAGCAGTTCTTC. This codes for CASSAGLSYNEQFF. The full variable domain, with the rest looked up from reference TRBV7-9 and TRBJ2-1, is DTGVSQNPRHKITKRGQNVTFRCDPISEHNRLYWYRQTLGQGPEFLTYFQNEAQLEKSRLLSDRFSAERPKGSFSTLEIQRTEQGDSAMYLCASSAGLSYNEQFFGPGTRLTVL.

This clonotype was observed once. The V gene is TRBV20-1, the J gene TRBJ2-3; tentatively, D is TRBD1 or TRBD2 (6 bases each). Germline V gene data show CDR1 as DFQATT and CDR2 as SNEGSKA (reference sequence). There are 17 residues in the CDR3. The germline V and J ends were trimmed by 0 bases and 1 base, with 17 bases remaining between them. The DNA for the CDR3 is TGCAGTGCTAGAGATCCGGGGGCTAGCAGTGGCACAGATACGCAGTATTTT. This gives the protein CSARDPGASSGTDTQYF.

The rearrangement uses TRBV9 and TRBJ2-5; 8 bases line up with TRBD2. The germline V gene encodes CDR1 SGDLS and CDR2 YYNGEE. Trimming cost V 4 bases and J 4 bases; bases outside gene matches: 9. This CDR3 comprises 15 residues. CDR3 residues: CASSSQGGGRETQYF. Written as DNA, the CDR3 is TGTGCCAGCAGCTCCCAGGGCGGGGGGCGAGAGACCCAGTACTTC.

The chain links TRBV29-1 to TRBJ2-3; D perhaps matches TRBD2 (6 bases). V was trimmed by 0 bases and J by 0 bases, leaving 10 bases between them. CDR3 length: 15 amino acids. CDR1 is SQVTM, CDR2 ANQGSEA, per germline. CDR3 bases: TGCAGCGTTGAAGAGTCGGGGACTAGCACAGATACGCAGTATTTT. It encodes CSVEESGTSTDTQYF.

The sample holds a few counts of this clonotype. The chain recombines TRBV29-1 with TRBJ1-2; 8 nucleotides agree with TRBD1. Germline V CDR1 and CDR2: SQVTM, ANQGSEA. V lost 6 bases to trimming and J lost 5 bases; unmatched junction nucleotides: 8. The CDR3 loop spans 13 amino acids. The CDR3 sequence: CSVKDRVVYGYTF. CDR3 DNA: TGCAGCGTGAAGGACAGGGTAGTATATGGCTACACCTTC.

This clonotype was recorded a few times. The chain combines TRBV14 with TRBJ1-1; TRBD1 matches at 10 bases. The CDR3 is 16 amino acids. After removal of 2 bases from V and 3 bases from J, the junction contained 6 bases not matched to a gene. Per germline, CDR1 SGHDN and CDR2 FVKESK. The CDR3 region has the DNA TGTGCCAGCAGCCAATACGGACAGGGGGAGGACACTGAAGCTTTCTTT. The encoded protein is CASSQYGQGEDTEAFF.

About this clonotype itself: Relative to the germline gene, one junction end is altered; a read error may explain this. The chain has TRBV10-2 and TRBJ1-2, with D hard to call. This CDR3 spans 13 amino acids. Germline CDR1 and CDR2: WSHSY and SAAADI. As DNA, the CDR3 is TGCGTCAGCAGTGAGTCGGCCAGCTATGGCTACACCTTC. It is translated as CVSSESASYGYTF.

The V call is TRBV4-1, the J call TRBJ1-1; D might be TRBD1 (6 bases). Germline V CDR1 and CDR2: MGHRA, YSYEKL. This CDR3 spans 13 amino acids. V lost 5 bases to trimming and J lost 10 bases, with 17 bases between them. The CDR3 protein is CASSLQEGGRAFF. CDR3 DNA sequence: TGCGCCAGCAGCTTGCAAGAGGGGGGGCGAGCTTTCTTT.

The V gene is TRBV5-5, the J gene TRBJ1-5; 7 bases fit TRBD1. Germline trimming cut 0 bases from V and 2 bases from J; bases unmatched to any gene: 8. The CDR3 is made up of 17 amino acids. Germline assignment: CDR1 SGHKS and CDR2 YYEKEE (reference sequence). The CDR3 sequence is CASSLAIGGMGNQPQHF. Here the CDR3 DNA reads TGTGCCAGCAGCTTGGCTATAGGGGGCATGGGCAATCAGCCCCAGCATTTT.

This clonotype has only one observation. Germline and junction disagree at one end, which may indicate a read error. The V call is TRBV20-1, the J call TRBJ2-1; unclear D gene. CDR1 DFQATT and CDR2 SNEGSKA come from the germline V gene (reference sequence). The CDR3 length is 18 residues. The CDR3 region is CSARQEAPGPERPNEQFF. The CDR3 DNA follows: TGCAGTGCTAGGCAAGAGGCACCGGGTCCCGAGCGACCCAATGAACAGTTCTTC.

This rearrangement joins TRBV20-1 to TRBJ2-3, with D perhaps TRBD2 (6 bases). CDR3 length equals 14 residues. Trimming cost V 2 bases and J 0 bases, with 9 bases left between them. The germline V gene has CDR1 DFQATT and CDR2 SNEGSKA (reference sequence). CDR3 protein: CSARSSASTDTQYF. DNA of the CDR3: TGCAGTGCTAGATCTAGCGCAAGCACAGATACGCAGTATTTT.